This T cell receptor (beta chain) was identified in a study of blood T cell repertoires in COVID-19. Study context: Material from acute and convalescent COVID-19 was sourced from the United States, Italy and Spain. T cells, B-cell-depleted T cells, or PBMCs provided the cDNA or gDNA that served as material.

Source study methods: Cell counts per sample came from amplifying reference gene primers. Sequencing used immunoSEQ multiplex PCR; TCRdb keeps in-frame clones, though not all of them. For V, J and clone size, that table is used; D and trimming come from the DNA. The sample lists 160,000 or so clones; roughly 90% were seen once. Germline loops: CDR1 SGHNT, CDR2 YENEEA. This CDR3 has 18 amino acids. V lost 1 base to trimming and J lost 1 base, with 17 bases between them. The origin of this receptor is a woman aged 45-60 years with acute or convalescent COVID-19. Sequenced input: peripheral blood. V is TRBV11-3 and J is TRBJ2-1; weak D call: TRBD2 (5 bases). DNA of the CDR3: TGTGCCAGCAGCTTAGGAACAAGGAGCGGCGGTTCCTACAATGAGCAGTTCTTC. Translation: CASSLGTRSGGSYNEQFF.